The entry that follows covers one TCR beta chain sequence. Its antigen remains unknown. This table comes from immunoSEQ multiplex PCR, and its TCRdb copy is limited to in-frame clones, with some not included. The sample includes more than 80,000 clones, roughly 90% of them seen just once. J lost 5 bases, V lost 6 bases, and 13 bases had no gene match. This CDR3 contains 16 residues. The germline V gene has CDR1 SGHTA and CDR2 FQGNSA. The data were taken from a study of T cell responses to AZD1222 COVID-19 vaccine. Study-wide results and caveats: Spike was spanned by vaccine-associated CD4 TCRs, with dominance at 160-218 and 743-854. Seropositive AZD1222 recipients at baseline numbered only five or six. Reportedly, nearly half of unique spike TCRs recognized epitopes outside B.1.351/B.1.1.7 mutations.

The TCR originated in an adult who received the AZD1222 COVID-19 vaccine. The rearrangement joins TRBV7-2 to TRBJ2-5; 9 bases fit TRBD1. The sample in question was peripheral blood, obtained 28 days after the second AZD1222 dose. Here the CDR3 DNA reads TGTGCCAGCAGTCCCACCCGGGACAGGGCGATGGAGACCCAGTACTTC. As protein: CASSPTRDRAMETQYF.